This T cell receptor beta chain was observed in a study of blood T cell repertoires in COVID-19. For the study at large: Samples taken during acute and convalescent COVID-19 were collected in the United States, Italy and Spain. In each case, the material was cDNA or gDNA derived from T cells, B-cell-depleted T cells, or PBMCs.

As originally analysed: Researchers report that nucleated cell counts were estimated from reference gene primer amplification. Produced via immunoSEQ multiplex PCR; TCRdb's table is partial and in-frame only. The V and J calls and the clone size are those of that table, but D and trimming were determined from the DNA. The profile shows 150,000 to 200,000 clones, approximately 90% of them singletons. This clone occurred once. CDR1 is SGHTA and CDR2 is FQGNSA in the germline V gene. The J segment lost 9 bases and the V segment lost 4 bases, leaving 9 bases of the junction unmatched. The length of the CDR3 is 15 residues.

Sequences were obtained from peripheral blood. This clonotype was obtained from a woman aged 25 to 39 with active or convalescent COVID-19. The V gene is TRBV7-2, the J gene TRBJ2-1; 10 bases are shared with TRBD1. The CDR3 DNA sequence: TGTGCCAGCAGCTCTGGGACAGGGGACCCTCCTGAGCAGTTCTTC. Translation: CASSSGTGDPPEQFF.